A single sample gave rise to the 31 T cell receptor beta chains below, sequenced in a study of response to subunit inactivated influenza vaccine. TCRdb independently ran MiXCR on the RT-PCR reads; one entry per CDR3 protein. The table lists approximately 310,000 distinct CDR3 sequences, about a fifth of them singletons. The sequenced sample was PBMCs from blood, obtained about 20 months after vaccination. The receptor set was obtained from a man between 50 and 75 years old who received an inactivated influenza vaccine.

This clonotype was counted a few times. The J gene is TRBJ1-6, the V gene TRBV3-1; perhaps TRBD1 as D (6 bases). The germline CDR1 and CDR2 sequences are LGHDT and YNNKEL (reference sequence). Trimming cost V 4 bases and J 5 bases, with 6 bases left between them. The length of the CDR3 is 13 residues. In DNA, the CDR3 is TGTGCCAGCAGCCGACAGGATAATTCACCCCTCCACTTT. Amino acids: CASSRQDNSPLHF.

The genes are TRBV9 and TRBJ1-4; D ambiguous. This CDR3 contains 15 residues. Germline CDR1 SGDLS, CDR2 YYNGEE. V was cut by 0 bases and J by 8 bases, with 14 bases left in between. CDR3 DNA sequence: TGTGCCAGCAGCGTAGGGGTGACGAACCTCGAAAAACTGTTTTTT. Its protein product is CASSVGVTNLEKLFF.

This clonotype was seen at least ten times. This rearrangement joins TRBV11-2 to TRBJ1-6; TRBD1 might be the D (5 bases). Germline V gene sequence: CDR1 SGHAT, CDR2 FQNNGV. Trimming left V 4 bases short and J 2 bases short, with 18 bases between. The CDR3 is made up of 18 amino acids. The CDR3 nucleotides read TGTGCCAGCAGCTCCCGGGACGGACCACTTCCCTATAATTCACCCCTCCACTTT. It translates to CASSSRDGPLPYNSPLHF.

This clonotype was seen a handful of times. J is TRBJ2-2 and V is TRBV10-3, with 8 bases matching TRBD1. In germline, CDR1 is ENHRY, CDR2 SYGVKD. This CDR3 spans 17 amino acids. J gave up 2 bases and V 8 bases, and 13 bases lay outside the gene matches. The CDR3 reads CAISRTGSPLNTGELFF. DNA of the CDR3: TGTGCCATCTCCCGGACAGGGTCCCCTCTAAACACCGGGGAGCTGTTTTTT.

The chain uses TRBV7-6 and TRBJ1-3; unclear D gene. CDR1 and CDR2 (germline): SGHVS, FNYEAQ. The CDR3 has 12 amino acids. V dropped 6 bases and J dropped 7 bases, with 10 bases sitting between them. In DNA form, the CDR3 reads TGTGCCAGCAGTTTATACGGGAACACCATATATTTT. Its translation is CASSLYGNTIYF.

This clonotype was counted a few times. The CDR3 sequence is CASSVNFGGDEQFF. CDR3 DNA: TGTGCCAGCAGTGTTAACTTTGGGGGCGATGAGCAGTTCTTC. The chain joins TRBV28 to TRBJ2-1; D perhaps matches TRBD1 (6 bases). This CDR3 is built from 14 residues. The germline CDR1 and CDR2 sequences are MDHEN and SYDVKM. Trimming took off 5 bases at V and 8 bases at J, with 16 bases between the two ends.

This chain connects TRBV5-1 to TRBJ1-5; D gene uncertain. The CDR3 has 14 residues. V dropped 4 bases and J dropped 1 base, with 9 bases sitting between them. Looked up from germline, CDR1 is SGHRS and CDR2 is YFSETQ. The CDR3 reads CASSDPGSNQPQHF. DNA for the CDR3: TGCGCCAGCAGCGATCCGGGCAGCAATCAGCCCCAGCATTTT.

The gene calls are TRBV28 and TRBJ2-1; 7 bases map to TRBD1. CDR3 length: 13 amino acids. Per the germline V gene, CDR1 is MDHEN and CDR2 is SYDVKM. Germline trimming cut 3 bases from V and 6 bases from J; bases unmatched to any gene: 2. CDR3 in amino acids: CASSFPGGNEQFF. CDR3 DNA sequence: TGTGCCAGCAGTTTTCCAGGGGGCAATGAGCAGTTCTTC.

CDR3 amino acids: CASSGNGDGETQYF. Written as DNA, the CDR3 is TGTGCCAGCAGTGGGAACGGGGACGGGGAGACCCAGTACTTC. The chain uses TRBV12-3 or TRBV12-4 and TRBJ2-5; D tentatively reads TRBD1 or TRBD2 (5 bases each). V shed 5 bases and J shed 5 bases, with 15 bases lying between them. This CDR3 region has 14 residues.

This chain uses TRBV28 with TRBJ2-7, with 8 bases lining up with TRBD2. With 2 bases clipped from V and 4 bases from J, the junction kept 7 bases outside the gene matches. The CDR3 is 15 amino acids. Per germline, CDR1 MDHEN and CDR2 SYDVKM. CDR3 bases: TGTGCCAGCAGTTTAGGGACTAGACTTTCGTACGAGCAGTACTTC. It is translated as CASSLGTRLSYEQYF.

This clonotype turned up a few times. The chain has TRBV29-1 and TRBJ2-7, with 9 bases that match TRBD2. The V and J ends lost 4 bases and 6 bases, in that order; junction bases with no gene match: 7. In germline, CDR1 is SQVTM, CDR2 ANQGSEA. CDR3 length: 13 amino acids. DNA for the CDR3: TGCAGCGTTGCGCTAGCGGGGTCCGGCGAGCAGTACTTC. This translates into CSVALAGSGEQYF.

This clonotype came up a few times. The chain combines TRBV10-3 with TRBJ2-7; the D call may be TRBD1 or TRBD2 (5 bases each). This CDR3 has 14 amino acids. Trimming cost V 7 bases and J 2 bases, with 15 bases left between them. CDR1 is ENHRY, CDR2 SYGVKD, per germline. CDR3 DNA sequence: TGTGCCATCACTAACCGGGACCGGCCCTACGAGCAGTACTTC. Its translation: CAITNRDRPYEQYF.

This clonotype showed up many times. V usage is TRBV5-1 and J usage is TRBJ1-2; the D gene is possibly TRBD1 (6 bases). This CDR3 has 14 amino acids. Germline CDR1 and CDR2: SGHRS and YFSETQ. Trimming left V 4 bases short and J 2 bases short, with 12 bases between. CDR3 in DNA: TGCGCCAGCAGCGAGACACAGGGAAACTATGGCTACACCTTC. As protein: CASSETQGNYGYTF.

The rearrangement joins TRBV6-2 or TRBV6-3 to TRBJ1-1; D is undetermined. V lost 3 bases and J lost 0, with 5 bases in between. The CDR3 is 13 amino acids. Germline loops: CDR1 MNHEY, CDR2 SVGEGT. CDR3 amino acids: CASSYVVNTEAFF. The DNA of the CDR3 is TGTGCCAGCAGTTATGTTGTGAACACTGAAGCTTTCTTT.

This clonotype was seen just once. This CDR3 reads CALGDDRGPYEQYF. CDR3 nucleotide sequence: TGCGCCCTTGGAGACGACAGGGGGCCCTACGAGCAGTACTTC. The V and J genes are TRBV5-1 and TRBJ2-7; 10 nucleotides match TRBD1. V gave up 10 bases and J gave up 2 bases; unmatched junction bases: 9. This CDR3 comprises 14 residues. Germline V gene sequence: CDR1 SGHRS, CDR2 YFSETQ.

V usage is TRBV29-1 and J usage is TRBJ1-1; no definite D call. The CDR3 consists of 12 residues. V was clipped by 2 bases and J by 3 bases, with 7 bases between them. Germline V gene sequence: CDR1 SQVTM, CDR2 ANQGSEA. This CDR3 is CSVELSDTEAFF. The CDR3, as DNA: TGCAGCGTTGAACTTTCGGACACTGAAGCTTTCTTT.

The table lists this clonotype with a few counts. The CDR3 here is CASSSRLDSINYGYTF. The CDR3 nucleotides are TGTGCCAGCAGTTCCCGACTAGACAGCATAAACTATGGCTACACCTTC. This chain joins TRBV28 and TRBJ1-2; a weak D match, TRBD1 (5 bases). The CDR3 has 16 residues. V was shortened by 4 bases and J by 2 bases, with 17 bases between the two germline ends. CDR1 is MDHEN, CDR2 SYDVKM, per germline.

In its sample, this clonotype was seen many times. The chain links TRBV6-5 to TRBJ1-1; 7 nucleotides agree with TRBD1. V shed 4 bases, J shed 6 bases, and the junction held 5 bases outside the gene matches. The CDR3 is 13 residues long. The germline V gene encodes CDR1 MNHEY and CDR2 SVGAGI. CDR3 sequence (DNA): TGTGCCAGCAGTTCGACAGGGAAGGCTGAAGCTTTCTTT. It yields the protein CASSSTGKAEAFF.

The chain joins TRBV4-3 to TRBJ1-2; 10 nucleotides agree with TRBD1. The length of the CDR3 is 17 residues. Trimming took 1 base from V and 7 from J; bases not matched to a gene: 12. From germline, CDR1 is LGHNA and CDR2 YSLEER. The CDR3 DNA reads TGCGCCAGCAGCCAAGGGACCCCGGGACAGGGGTATGGTGGCTACACCTTC. Residues: CASSQGTPGQGYGGYTF.

The V and J genes are TRBV15 and TRBJ1-4; no clear D gene. This CDR3 spans 13 amino acids. The germline gives CDR1 LNHNV, CDR2 YYDKDF (reference sequence). V was clipped by 0 bases and J by 7 bases, with 6 bases between them. CDR3 sequence: CATSRDSSEKLFF. As DNA, the CDR3 is TGTGCCACCAGCAGAGATTCCTCTGAAAAACTGTTTTTT.

This clonotype turned up a few times. This chain joins TRBV2 and TRBJ2-2, with 7 bases identical to TRBD2. After removal of 5 bases from V and 5 bases from J, the junction contained 5 bases not matched to a gene. This CDR3 contains 14 residues. Germline assignment: CDR1 SNHLY and CDR2 FYNNEI. CDR3 loop: CASSPGLSTGELFF. In DNA form, the CDR3 reads TGTGCCAGCAGTCCGGGACTATCAACCGGGGAGCTGTTTTTT. The full variable domain, completed using reference TRBV2 and TRBJ2-2, is EPEVTQTPSHQVTQMGQEVILRCVPISNHLYFYWYRQILGQKVEFLVSFYNNEISEKSEIFDDQFSVERPDGSNFTLKIRSTKLEDSAMYFCASSPGLSTGELFFGEGSRLTVL.

Here the CDR3 reads CSAVRGGQYF. CDR3 nucleotides: TGCAGTGCGGTGCGGGGGGGCCAATACTTC. This chain links TRBV20-1 with TRBJ2-7; 9 nucleotides align to TRBD2. Germline-derived CDR1 and CDR2 are DFQATT and SNEGSKA (reference sequence). The V and J ends lost 6 bases and 13 bases, in that order; junction bases with no gene match: 7. This CDR3 region has 10 residues.

The V call is TRBV7-9, the J call TRBJ2-5; 7 nucleotides agree with TRBD2. The CDR3 is made up of 15 amino acids. Germline CDR1 reads SEHNR; CDR2 reads FQNEAQ (reference sequence). V lost 5 bases to trimming and J lost 2 bases; unmatched junction nucleotides: 8. The CDR3 DNA reads as TGTGCCAGCAGCCTCCGACTAGCAGAACAAGAGACCCAGTACTTC. This sequence encodes CASSLRLAEQETQYF.

The chain has TRBV11-2 and TRBJ2-2; D not resolved. The V gene lost 4 bases and the J gene lost 6 bases, with 15 bases spanning the gap. This CDR3 comprises 15 residues. CDR1 SGHAT and CDR2 FQNNGV come from the germline V gene. CDR3 residues: CASSSSGVIAGELFF. The CDR3 DNA sequence: TGTGCCAGCAGCTCCAGTGGGGTTATCGCCGGGGAGCTGTTTTTT.

This clonotype was seen many times. J is TRBJ1-4 and V is TRBV6-1; D remains unclear. V lost 6 bases and J 4 bases, leaving 15 bases between the germline ends. Germline V CDR1 and CDR2: MNHNS, SASEGT. The CDR3 contains 15 residues. For the CDR3, the DNA is TGTGCCAGCAGACTCTCGACCGGTATTAATGAAAAACTGTTTTTT. Translated: CASRLSTGINEKLFF.

This clonotype was observed a handful of times. The genes are TRBV29-1 and TRBJ2-7, with D perhaps matching TRBD1 or TRBD2 (6 bases each). Germline loops: CDR1 SQVTM, CDR2 ANQGSEA. The CDR3 is made up of 11 amino acids. V was clipped by 4 bases and J by 5 bases, with 9 bases between them. The CDR3 DNA reads as TGCAGCGTTGTGGGGGGCCACGAGCAGTACTTC. As protein: CSVVGGHEQYF.

This clonotype was found a few times. The chain recombines TRBV2 with TRBJ2-5, with D hard to call. The CDR3 consists of 14 residues. Germline V lookup: CDR1 SNHLY, CDR2 FYNNEI. Trimming left V 1 base short and J 1 base short, with 7 bases between. CDR3 nucleotides: TGTGCCAGCAGTGAAGGACCTCCCCAAGAGACCCAGTACTTC. It translates to CASSEGPPQETQYF.

This clonotype was observed a handful of times. This CDR3 reads CAISDGVSETQYF. The CDR3 nucleotides read TGTGCCATCAGTGATGGTGTGTCTGAGACCCAGTACTTC. The chain couples TRBV10-3 to TRBJ2-5; D call uncertain. V was cut by 3 bases and J by 5 bases, with 10 bases left in between. Germline CDR1 and CDR2: ENHRY and SYGVKD. The CDR3 contains 13 residues.

The chain combines TRBV28 with TRBJ2-3; D remains unclear. Looked up from germline, CDR1 is MDHEN and CDR2 is SYDVKM. V shed 7 bases and J shed 0 bases, with 14 bases lying between them. The CDR3 has 15 residues. CDR3 sequence reads: CASNSVAASTDTQYF. The CDR3 DNA reads TGTGCCAGCAACTCGGTGGCCGCTAGCACAGATACGCAGTATTTT.

For the CDR3, the DNA is TGTGCCAGCAGCTCCGTTACGACGGATACGCAGTATTTT. Its protein is CASSSVTTDTQYF. V and J are TRBV3-1 and TRBJ2-3; D unresolved. Germline CDR1 is LGHDT and CDR2 is YNNKEL (reference sequence). The CDR3 is 13 amino acids. The germline V and J ends were trimmed by 5 bases and 6 bases, with 12 bases remaining between them.

The gene calls are TRBV6-2 or TRBV6-3 and TRBJ2-7; a possible D gene is TRBD2 (6 bases). The CDR3 consists of 15 residues. Trimming pared 2 bases from V and 0 bases from J, leaving 11 bases between. CDR1 is MNHEY, CDR2 SVGEGT, per germline. CDR3 sequence reads: CASSYPGGSSYEQYF. DNA for the CDR3: TGTGCCAGCAGTTACCCTGGGGGGAGCTCCTACGAGCAGTACTTC.